This T cell receptor (beta chain) was sequenced during a study of PD-1 blockade in classical Hodgkin lymphoma. General study points: Those achieving complete response showed baseline diversity like newly diagnosed patients. Reported findings placed baseline TCR diversity lower in newly diagnosed patients (compared with healthy donors). Individuals initiating nivolumab under 1 year after ASCT were excluded.

This table comes from immunoSEQ multiplex PCR, and its TCRdb copy is limited to in-frame clones, with some not included. In the table there are 20,000 to 30,000 clones, more than 60% of which are singletons. CDR1 GTSNPN and CDR2 SVGIG come from the germline V gene (reference sequence). V was cut by 2 bases and J by 5 bases, with 15 bases left in between. The CDR3 runs to 14 residues. Details on this clone: Its antigen is still unknown.

All the patients suffered relapse after autologous stem cell transplantation, and brentuximab vedotin exposure differed. The chain is built from TRBV30 and TRBJ1-1; perhaps TRBD1 as D (5 bases). The sequencing here drew on peripheral blood mononuclear cells (PBMCs), taken before the second cycle of nivolumab. This TCR derives from a human donor with classical Hodgkin lymphoma. The DNA for the CDR3 is TGTGCCTGGAGTCGTAGGACGGGACTGACTGAAGCTTTCTTT. Translated, it gives CAWSRRTGLTEAFF. Combining the CDR3 with reference TRBV30 and TRBJ1-1 gives the whole variable domain SQTIHQWPATLVQPVGSPLSLECTVEGTSNPNLYWYRQAAGRGLQLLFYSVGIGQISSEVPQNLSASRPQDRQFILSSKKLLLSDSGFYLCAWSRRTGLTEAFFGQGTRLTVV.